A selection of T cell receptor beta chains follows, all from one sample in a study of blood T cells in healthy people across ages. Via MiXCR, TCRdb re-called the 5' RACE reads, giving one row per CDR3 protein. The sample shows about 680,000 distinct CDR3 sequences, over 45% of them seen only once. Sequenced input: blood. The receptors shown here come from a woman in her sixties in good health. The conserved cysteine and the conserved F or W are not part of the CDR3 here. Fields, in order: J gene, V gene, CDR3 protein.

TRBJ2-1	TRBV7-8	ASITRPPSNEQF
TRBJ1-2	TRBV7-2	ASSRVPRQGYGYT
TRBJ2-3	TRBV5-1	ASNWGLAGKTDTQY
TRBJ2-4	TRBV12-3/TRBV12-4	ASKGPSKDIQY
TRBJ2-7	TRBV5-1	ASNVPGVNEQY
TRBJ1-5	TRBV20-1	SARVTGGSPSNQPQH
TRBJ1-2	TRBV28	ASSLGGEYGYT
TRBJ2-1	TRBV20-1	SAKHMEGGLYNEQF
TRBJ2-3	TRBV9	ASSDRGQRTDTQY
TRBJ2-7	TRBV20-1	SARPSPGAPNSYEQY
TRBJ1-1	TRBV7-3	ASSPGQGARGHANTEAF
TRBJ2-5	TRBV4-2	ASSQDTGGETQY
TRBJ2-3	TRBV12-3/TRBV12-4	ASRLGADTQY
TRBJ2-7	TRBV5-1	ASSSLDRKSYEQY
TRBJ2-7	TRBV7-8	ASSLARTYEQY
TRBJ1-2	TRBV12-3/TRBV12-4	ASSLLQPRGHGYT
TRBJ2-7	TRBV24-1	ATSAGQILGREQY
TRBJ1-1	TRBV5-1	ASRIVGTEAF
TRBJ2-7	TRBV6-2/TRBV6-3	ASNEGSYEQY
TRBJ2-3	TRBV6-6	ASSYLQRDRQY
TRBJ2-5	TRBV20-1	SASQGAREQY
TRBJ2-7	TRBV5-1	ASSSGQGADEQY
TRBJ2-5	TRBV28	ASSQPGDVETQY
TRBJ2-7	TRBV5-1	ASSLGPPQGRQY
TRBJ2-1	TRBV10-3	AISGGGSSAYNEQF
TRBJ1-2	TRBV4-3	ASSQDLEESNYGYT
TRBJ2-1	TRBV7-6	ASSLGLGVSYNEQF
TRBJ2-3	TRBV7-2	ASSLLRGGTQY
TRBJ2-5	TRBV20-1	SALDREVQY
TRBJ1-1	TRBV12-3/TRBV12-4	ASRGTGGNTEAF
.	TRBV4-1	ASSPGRGHEQY
TRBJ2-5	TRBV6-2/TRBV6-3	ASSLPHRGQETQY